The T cell receptor (beta chain) under discussion was sequenced for a study of T-cell memory formation after mild COVID-19. TCRdb used MiXCR to reprocess the 5' RACE reads, holding one entry per CDR3 protein. The profile shows roughly 620,000 distinct CDR3 sequences, more than 15% of them singletons. V was clipped by 1 base and J by 1 base, with 11 bases between them. The CDR3 is 16 residues long. The germline gives CDR1 SGHRS, CDR2 YFSETQ. In its sample, this clonotype was seen a few times. The genes are TRBV5-1 and TRBJ2-2; D gene unclear. Sequencing was performed on PBMCs or a T cell subset sorted from them (not recorded which). This sequence originates from an adult woman who had mild COVID-19 (a few samples of this study predate the infection). Cell type and time point are not known. CDR3 in amino acids: CASSLSRQENTGELFF. CDR3 nucleotide sequence: TGCGCCAGCAGCTTGTCGCGGCAGGAGAACACCGGGGAGCTGTTTTTT.